This is a list of T cell receptor beta chains from one sample in a study of blood T cell repertoires in COVID-19. Method: immunoSEQ multiplex PCR; TCRdb's copy keeps in-frame clones and lacks some. The sample has roughly 250,000 clones, around 88% seen once. The sequenced sample consisted of PBMCs or T cells enriched from blood (not recorded which). These receptors were collected from a woman aged 40 to 50 with acute COVID-19. Both conserved end residues are trimmed from each CDR3. The D gene is left open where the match is weak.

len,d_gene,v_gene,CDR3aa
14,TRBD1,TRBV5-1,ASSLETGGNTGELF
13,TRBD1,TRBV9,ASSPRTGSVLGYT
11,NA,TRBV6-1,ASSDRVGQPQH
13,TRBD2,TRBV6-2/TRBV6-3,ASSLAGGPRNTQY
12,TRBD2,TRBV18,ASSPGGREDTQY
13,TRBD2,TRBV19,ASSMGLAGGYEQY
13,TRBD1,TRBV11-2,ASSLDGTGYNEQF
12,NA,TRBV19,ASSIPGGSDTQY
13,TRBD2,TRBV7-8,ASSYRRVGGYEQF
11,TRBD1,TRBV9,ASSVEAGGRAF
13,TRBD1,TRBV7-2,ASSVRGNRGDEQF
10,NA,TRBV7-9,ASSPRGKTQY
17,TRBD1,TRBV9,ASSVAVTVLDRGSTEAF
12,TRBD2,TRBV7-2,ASSLGSGRTEQY
12,NA,TRBV28,ASSLDVRGTEQY
16,TRBD2,TRBV7-2,ASSGGTSVMTSTDTQY
14,TRBD2,TRBV5-1,ASSGNSGNSYNEQF
15,NA,TRBV19,ASSIQVQVRLGEKLF
13,TRBD1,TRBV6-5,ASTQSGQGNYGYT
11,NA,TRBV11-1,ASSLEQDTEAF
13,TRBD1,TRBV27,ASSLTGSTLYGYT
14,TRBD2,TRBV7-6,ASSLDFTRAGGEQF
13,TRBD2,TRBV5-6,ASSLRLAGDYEQY
12,NA,TRBV29-1,SVLYRASNYGYT
13,TRBD1,TRBV2,ASTTTGGTENEQF
12,TRBD2,TRBV5-5,ASSLSGRVETQY
12,NA,TRBV25-1,ASNPTGFTDTQY
13,TRBD2,TRBV6-5,ASSYGASGSYEQY